These 2 T cell receptor beta chains were all obtained from the same sample, sequenced in a study of response to subunit inactivated influenza vaccine. MiXCR, run by TCRdb on the RT-PCR reads, gives a single entry per CDR3 protein. The sample carries about 160,000 distinct CDR3 sequences, over 8.5% recorded once. The starting material was CD8+ T cells sorted from PBMCs, obtained around 25 months after vaccination. Receptors were obtained from a man aged 50-75 years who received an inactivated influenza vaccine.

V usage is TRBV12-3 or TRBV12-4 and J usage is TRBJ2-7; 14 nucleotides align to TRBD2. The CDR3 extends over 14 amino acids. V dropped 6 bases and J dropped 9; count of bases not matched to a gene: 7. The CDR3 sequence: CASSPTSGRAWQYF. The CDR3 coding sequence is TGTGCCAGCAGCCCGACTAGCGGGAGGGCCTGGCAGTACTTC.

This clonotype was found many times. This rearrangement joins TRBV4-3 to TRBJ2-1; D is undetermined. Trimming took off 3 bases at V and 0 bases at J, with 9 bases between the two ends. The germline gives CDR1 LGHNA, CDR2 YSLEER. CDR3 size: 15 residues. For the CDR3, the DNA is TGCGCCAGCAGCCAGGACCCGGGCTCCTACAATGAGCAGTTCTTC. It is translated as CASSQDPGSYNEQFF.